This T cell receptor (beta chain) was recovered during a study of shared clonotypes between healthy human individuals. Positively selected for CCR7, the CD45RO-negative cells used as naive CD8 cells excluded terminally differentiated effector memory CD45RA+ cells. To note about this clone: Its antigen is as yet unknown.

Generated by immunoSEQ multiplex PCR, the TCRdb table keeps only in-frame clones and is missing some. The sample comprises 2 million to 2.5 million clones, approximately 94% of which are singletons, and around 1.1% rests with the top ten. The length of the CDR3 is 15 residues. Trimming stripped 0 bases from V and 6 bases from J, with 12 bases between. Germline CDR1 and CDR2: MNHEY and SMNVEV (reference sequence). Whole-study findings and limits: Some naive CD4 clonotypes, roughly 5%, turned up in common across several donors. Rarefaction indicated that sorted-subset sequencing remained incomplete although depth was large. Among non-shared clonotypes, generation probabilities were lower than among those shared by all four donors.

The sequence came from a man aged 18 to 30 in good health. What was sequenced was naive CD8+ T cells sorted from blood. The chain combines TRBV27 with TRBJ2-1, with D perhaps given as TRBD1 or TRBD2 (5 bases each). The CDR3 protein is CASSLSSGSSNEQFF. As DNA, the CDR3 is TGTGCCAGCAGTTTATCTTCAGGGAGTAGCAATGAGCAGTTCTTC.